Listed below are T cell receptor beta chains from one sample, sequenced in a study of blood T cells in healthy people across ages. A single record per CDR3 protein comes from TCRdb applying MiXCR to the 5' RACE reads. Of over 600,000 distinct CDR3 sequences in the sample, roughly 56% were seen once. The sample was blood. The receptors were gathered from a man in his forties in good health. The CDR3 runs from the conserved cysteine through the conserved F or W. D genes are given only for firm matches. Size values are once, few and many counts, or a class for expanded clones, and some rows have none.

d_call	clone_size	v_call	j_call	cdr3_nt	cdr3_aa
TRBD1	NA	TRBV24-1	TRBJ2-1	TGTGCCACCAGCACAGGGGGCCCGGTCAATGAGCAGTTCTTC	CATSTGGPVNEQFF
NA	NA	TRBV5-1	TRBJ2-3	TGCGCCAGCAGCTGGGACTCCCCCTCCACAGATACGCAGTATTTT	CASSWDSPSTDTQYF
NA	NA	TRBV12-3/TRBV12-4	TRBJ2-7	TGTGCCAGCAGTTTGGGGGACGTCGGGGACTACGAGCAGTACTTC	CASSLGDVGDYEQYF
TRBD2	few	TRBV28	TRBJ2-3	TGTGCCAGCAGTCCACAGACTAGCGGCTCGATGTCAGATACGCAGTATTTT	CASSPQTSGSMSDTQYF
TRBD2	few	TRBV5-1	TRBJ2-5	TGCGCCAGCAGCTGGACTAGCGGGGGCCATACCCAAGAGACCCAGTACTTC	CASSWTSGGHTQETQYF
NA	NA	TRBV29-1	TRBJ1-4	TGCAGCGTTGGAAGACAACCTAATGAAAAACTGTTTTTT	CSVGRQPNEKLFF
NA	NA	TRBV9	TRBJ1-5	TGTGCCAGCAGCGTAGAGCCCGGGAGTAATCAGCCCCAGCATTTT	CASSVEPGSNQPQHF
TRBD1	few	TRBV9	TRBJ2-7	TGTGCCAGCAGCGCTACAGGGGGCAGAGGATACGAGCAGTACTTC	CASSATGGRGYEQYF
NA	few	TRBV27	TRBJ2-5	TGTGCCAGCAGTCAGGGACGGGGGACCCAGTACTTC	CASSQGRGTQYF
NA	NA	TRBV11-2	TRBJ2-5	TGTGCCAGCAGCCCCGACTCGAAGGCCGTTGAGCAGTACTTC	CASSPDSKAVEQYF
TRBD1	few	TRBV5-6	TRBJ2-7	TGTGCCAGCAGGTCCGGGACAGGGGCTTACGAGCAGTACTTC	CASRSGTGAYEQYF
NA	NA	TRBV6-5	TRBJ2-5	TGTGCCAGCAGTTACCGGTCATATCAAGAGACCCAGTACTTC	CASSYRSYQETQYF
NA	NA	TRBV7-8	TRBJ2-2	TGTGCCAGCAGCTTAGTGCCGACGGGGAACACCGGGGAGCTGTTTTTT	CASSLVPTGNTGELFF
NA	few	TRBV28	TRBJ2-7	TGTGCCAGCAGCCGACGGCCGGGTTGGGCCCCGGACACCTACGAGCAGTACTTC	CASSRRPGWAPDTYEQYF
NA	NA	TRBV29-1	TRBJ1-1	TGCAGCGTTGGGCACTACAACACTGAAGCTTTCTTT	CSVGHYNTEAFF
NA	NA	TRBV20-1	TRBJ1-1	TGCAGTGCTAGTGGCGGGGGTGGGAACACTGAAGCTTTCTTT	CSASGGGGNTEAFF
NA	NA	TRBV7-8	TRBJ1-6	TGTGCCAGCAGCTTAGCGTACAGGGCAGGAAATTCACCCCTCCACTTT	CASSLAYRAGNSPLHF
NA	NA	TRBV6-2/TRBV6-3	TRBJ2-1	TGTGCCAGCAGCCCCCGGGGGTTAACCAATGAGCAGTTCTTC	CASSPRGLTNEQFF
NA	NA	TRBV14	TRBJ1-2	TGTGCCAGCAGCCAAGGAATAGGGAGGGCAGATGGCTACACCTTC	CASSQGIGRADGYTF
TRBD1	once	TRBV6-2/TRBV6-3	TRBJ2-3	TGTGCCAGCAGAAGGGACAGCGTTGGCACAGATACGCAGTATTTT	CASRRDSVGTDTQYF
TRBD2	NA	TRBV7-9	TRBJ2-5	TGTGCCAGCAGCTTAAGTTCGCGGGAGCAGTACTTC	CASSLSSREQYF
NA	few	TRBV29-1	TRBJ1-2	TGCAGCGTTGTCAGCCAAAATGGCTACACCTTC	CSVVSQNGYTF
NA	NA	TRBV6-6	TRBJ2-5	TGTGCCAGCAGTTATTCCCCGGGGACCCAAGAGACCCAGTACTTC	CASSYSPGTQETQYF